The sequence of this TCR beta chain was determined in a study of cytomegalovirus exposure and HLA in healthy donors. 13 Jbeta primers and 60 Vbeta primers were used for the PCR. The data were produced by immunoSEQ multiplex PCR, yet TCRdb's version contains in-frame clones alone and is incomplete. The sample holds more than 55,000 clones, around 83% seen once. The germline gives CDR1 SGHTA, CDR2 FQGNSA. The V and J ends lost 3 bases and 3 bases, in that order; junction bases with no gene match: 4. The CDR3 has 15 residues. The V call is TRBV7-2, the J call TRBJ2-5; TRBD2 matches at 10 bases. The sequenced sample consisted of PBMCs. The sequence was collected from a human donor in good health. CDR3 loop: CASSLLAGEKETQYF. CDR3 coding DNA: TGTGCCAGCAGCTTGCTAGCGGGGGAAAAAGAGACCCAGTACTTC.